The sequence of this T cell receptor beta chain was determined in a study of blood T cell repertoires in COVID-19. Study-wide background: T cells, B-cell-depleted T cells, or PBMCs provided the cDNA or gDNA that served as material.

The V gene's germline CDR1 is MNHNS and CDR2 SASEGT. The trim removed 2 bases at V and 2 bases at J, leaving 7 bases unmatched. The CDR3 has 16 amino acids. Assay: immunoSEQ multiplex PCR; the TCRdb copy retains only in-frame clones and omits some. The sample yields approximately 410,000 clones, roughly 89% seen once. This chain uses TRBV6-1 with TRBJ1-2, with 8 bases matching TRBD1. The sequenced sample was peripheral blood. This TCR was recovered from a woman aged 30 to 39 with active or convalescent COVID-19. The CDR3 spells CASSEWSGQVNYGYTF. CDR3 DNA sequence: TGTGCCAGCAGTGAATGGTCGGGACAGGTAAACTATGGCTACACCTTC.